This T cell receptor beta chain was retrieved from a study of blood T cell repertoires in COVID-19. Germline CDR1 SQVTM, CDR2 ANQGSEA. Trimming removed 6 bases at V and 4 bases at J, with 13 bases between. The CDR3 is 13 residues long. Per the study methods: Nucleated cell counts were estimated from reference gene primer amplification. Here immunoSEQ multiplex PCR was the method, and the copy in TCRdb shows in-frame clones only, minus some. V and J calls plus clone size are reproduced from that table; the DNA served to infer D and trimming. The sample yields approximately 150,000 clones, about 92% seen once.

The receptor comes from a human donor in a cohort sampled during active COVID-19. The chain couples TRBV29-1 to TRBJ2-1; no reliable D call. The sample was peripheral blood. Written as DNA, the CDR3 is TGCAGCGTAGGAGTAGCTGTGTACAATGAGCAGTTCTTC. It codes for CSVGVAVYNEQFF.